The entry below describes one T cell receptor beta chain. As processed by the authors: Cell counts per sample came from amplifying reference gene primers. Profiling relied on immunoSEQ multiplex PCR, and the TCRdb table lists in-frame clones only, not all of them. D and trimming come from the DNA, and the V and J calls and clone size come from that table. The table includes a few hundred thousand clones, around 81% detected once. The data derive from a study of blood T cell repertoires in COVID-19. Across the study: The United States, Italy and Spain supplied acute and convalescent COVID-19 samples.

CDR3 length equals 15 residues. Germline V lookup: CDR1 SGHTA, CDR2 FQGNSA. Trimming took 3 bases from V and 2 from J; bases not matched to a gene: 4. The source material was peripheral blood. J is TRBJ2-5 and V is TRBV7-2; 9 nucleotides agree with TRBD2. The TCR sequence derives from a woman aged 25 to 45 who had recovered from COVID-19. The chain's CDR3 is CASSFVAGAQETQYF. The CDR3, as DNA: TGTGCCAGCAGCTTCGTAGCGGGAGCTCAAGAGACCCAGTACTTC.